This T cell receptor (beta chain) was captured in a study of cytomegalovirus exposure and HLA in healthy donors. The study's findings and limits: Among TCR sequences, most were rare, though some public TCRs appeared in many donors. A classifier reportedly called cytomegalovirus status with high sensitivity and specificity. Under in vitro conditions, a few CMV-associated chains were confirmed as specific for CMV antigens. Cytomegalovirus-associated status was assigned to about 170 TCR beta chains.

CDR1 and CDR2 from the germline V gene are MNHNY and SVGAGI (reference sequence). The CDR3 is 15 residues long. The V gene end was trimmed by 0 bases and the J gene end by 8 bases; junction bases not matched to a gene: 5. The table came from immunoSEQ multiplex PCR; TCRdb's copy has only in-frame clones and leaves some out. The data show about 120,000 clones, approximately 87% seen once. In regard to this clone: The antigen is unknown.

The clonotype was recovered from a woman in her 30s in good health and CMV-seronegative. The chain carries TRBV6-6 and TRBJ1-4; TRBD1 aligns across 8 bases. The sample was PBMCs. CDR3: CASSYSPGGREKLFF. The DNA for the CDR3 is TGTGCCAGCAGTTACTCGCCAGGGGGCCGGGAAAAACTGTTTTTT.